This T cell receptor (beta chain) was recorded in a study of cytomegalovirus exposure and HLA in healthy donors. Study-wide results and caveats: The majority of TCR sequences were rare, yet some public TCRs appeared in many donors. Subsequent analysis showed first-cohort TCR clusters tending to co-occur in around 130 validation repertoires.

TCRdb's copy holds only in-frame clones and misses some; the assay was immunoSEQ multiplex PCR. The sample has 90,000 or so clones; 85% are singletons. Germline V lookup: CDR1 MNHEY, CDR2 SMNVEV (reference sequence). J gave up 3 bases and V 6 bases, and 4 bases lay outside the gene matches. CDR3 length: 13 residues. In the case of this clone: Its antigen remains unknown.

Sample: PBMCs. This clonotype originated in a man between 18 and 35 years old in good health and CMV-seropositive. The chain uses TRBV27 and TRBJ1-2, with 7 nucleotides matching TRBD1. CDR3 sequence: CASSPGGHYGYTF. The CDR3 bases are TGTGCCAGCAGCCCAGGGGGACACTATGGCTACACCTTC.